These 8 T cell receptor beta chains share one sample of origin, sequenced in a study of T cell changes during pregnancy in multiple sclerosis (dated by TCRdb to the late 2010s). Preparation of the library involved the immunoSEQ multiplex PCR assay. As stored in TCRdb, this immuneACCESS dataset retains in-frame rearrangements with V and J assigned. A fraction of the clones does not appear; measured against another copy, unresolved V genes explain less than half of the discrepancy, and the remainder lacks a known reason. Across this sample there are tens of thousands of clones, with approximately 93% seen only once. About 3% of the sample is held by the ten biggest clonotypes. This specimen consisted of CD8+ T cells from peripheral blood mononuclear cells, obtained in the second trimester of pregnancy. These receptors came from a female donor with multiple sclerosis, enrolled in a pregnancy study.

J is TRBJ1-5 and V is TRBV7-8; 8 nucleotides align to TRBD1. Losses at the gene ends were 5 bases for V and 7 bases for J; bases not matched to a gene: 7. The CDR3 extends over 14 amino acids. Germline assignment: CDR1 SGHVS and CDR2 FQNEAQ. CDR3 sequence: CASSHGQGGQPQHF. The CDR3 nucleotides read TGTGCCAGCAGCCACGGACAGGGTGGGCAGCCCCAGCATTTT.

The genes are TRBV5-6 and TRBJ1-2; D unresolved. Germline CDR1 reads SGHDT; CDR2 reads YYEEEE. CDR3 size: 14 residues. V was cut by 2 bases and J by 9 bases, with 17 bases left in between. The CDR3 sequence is CASSFSARSGSYTF. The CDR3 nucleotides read TGTGCCAGCAGCTTTTCCGCGCGGAGCGGGAGCTACACCTTC. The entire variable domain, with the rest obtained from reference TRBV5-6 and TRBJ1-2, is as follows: DAGVTQSPTHLIKTRGQQVTLRCSPKSGHDTVSWYQQALGQGPQFIFQYYEEEERQRGNFPDRFSGHQFPNYSSELNVNALLLGDSALYLCASSFSARSGSYTFGSGTRLTVV.

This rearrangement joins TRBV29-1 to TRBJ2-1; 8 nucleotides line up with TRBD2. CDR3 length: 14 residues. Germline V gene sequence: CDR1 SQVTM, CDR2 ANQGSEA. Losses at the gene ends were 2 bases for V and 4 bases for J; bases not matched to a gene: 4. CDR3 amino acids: CSVESREGYNEQFF. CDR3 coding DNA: TGCAGCGTTGAAAGTCGGGAGGGGTACAATGAGCAGTTCTTC.

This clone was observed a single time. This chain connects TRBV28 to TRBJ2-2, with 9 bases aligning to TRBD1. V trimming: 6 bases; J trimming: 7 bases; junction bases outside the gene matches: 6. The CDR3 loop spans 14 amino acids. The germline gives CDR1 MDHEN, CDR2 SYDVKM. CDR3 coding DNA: TGTGCCAGCAGCCGAACAGGGGGCGTCGGGGAGCTGTTTTTT. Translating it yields CASSRTGGVGELFF.

The CDR3, as DNA: TGTGCCAGCAGCCCGGGACTAGAGCAGTTCTTC. This sequence encodes CASSPGLEQFF. The chain joins TRBV27 to TRBJ2-1, with 7 bases identical to TRBD2. The V and J ends lost 6 bases and 10 bases, in that order; junction bases with no gene match: 3. Germline lookup yields CDR1 MNHEY and CDR2 SMNVEV (reference sequence). This CDR3 comprises 11 residues.

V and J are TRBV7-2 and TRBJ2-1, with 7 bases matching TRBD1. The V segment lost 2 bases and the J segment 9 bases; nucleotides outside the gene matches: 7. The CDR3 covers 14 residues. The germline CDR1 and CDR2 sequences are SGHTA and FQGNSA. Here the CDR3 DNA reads TGTGCCAGCAGCTTAATGACAGGGTCGGGTGAGCAGTTCTTC. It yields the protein CASSLMTGSGEQFF. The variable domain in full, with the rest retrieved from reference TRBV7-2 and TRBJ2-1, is GAGVSQSPSNKVTEKGKDVELRCDPISGHTALYWYRQSLGQGLEFLIYFQGNSAPDKSGLPSDRFSAERTGGSVSTLTIQRTQQEDSAVYLCASSLMTGSGEQFFGPGTRLTVL.

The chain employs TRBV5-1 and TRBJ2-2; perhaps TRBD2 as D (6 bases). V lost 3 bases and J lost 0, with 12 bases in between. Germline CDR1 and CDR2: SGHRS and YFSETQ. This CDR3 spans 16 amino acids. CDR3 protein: CASSSGDGSNTGELFF. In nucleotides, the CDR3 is TGCGCCAGCAGCTCGGGGGACGGATCGAACACCGGGGAGCTGTTTTTT.

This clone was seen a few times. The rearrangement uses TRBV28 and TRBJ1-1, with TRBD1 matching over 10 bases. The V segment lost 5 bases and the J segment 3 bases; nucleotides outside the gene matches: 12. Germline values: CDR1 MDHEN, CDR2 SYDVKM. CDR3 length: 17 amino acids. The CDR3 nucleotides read TGTGCCAGCAGTCCTTACCTTATCGGGACAGGGGACACTGAAGCTTTCTTT. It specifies CASSPYLIGTGDTEAFF.